The 22 T cell receptor beta chains below come from one sample, sequenced in a study of blood T cell repertoires in COVID-19. The assay was immunoSEQ multiplex PCR, and TCRdb's table has in-frame clones only and misses some. Here the sample spans more than 100,000 clones, about 90% being singletons. The sequenced sample consisted of peripheral blood. The receptors originated from a human donor in a cohort sampled during active COVID-19.

This chain connects TRBV6-5 to TRBJ1-4; 9 nucleotides align to TRBD1. The germline gives CDR1 MNHEY, CDR2 SVGAGI. This CDR3 spans 15 amino acids. V lost 6 bases and J lost 2; bases outside the gene matches: 4. The CDR3 DNA sequence: TGTGCCAGCAGATACAGGGGGCCGACTAATGAAAAACTGTTTTTT. This encodes CASRYRGPTNEKLFF.

The rearrangement joins TRBV20-1 to TRBJ2-2; 11 bases are shared with TRBD2. Germline CDR1 reads DFQATT; CDR2 reads SNEGSKA (reference sequence). This CDR3 spans 17 amino acids. Losses at the gene ends were 3 bases for V and 2 bases for J; bases not matched to a gene: 8. The CDR3 sequence is CSASSSSGRTNTGELFF. CDR3 sequence (DNA): TGCAGTGCTAGTAGTTCTAGCGGGAGGACTAACACCGGGGAGCTGTTTTTT.

The chain is built from TRBV5-1 and TRBJ2-7, with TRBD1 matching 9 bases. The germline CDR1 and CDR2 sequences are SGHRS and YFSETQ. V dropped 8 bases and J dropped 3; count of bases not matched to a gene: 9. The CDR3 is made up of 14 amino acids. CDR3 residues: CASMLGTGLYEQYF. CDR3 in DNA: TGCGCCAGTATGCTCGGGACAGGGCTCTACGAGCAGTACTTC.

The chain joins TRBV29-1 to TRBJ1-1, with 7 bases fitting TRBD1. Losses at the gene ends were 6 bases for V and 3 bases for J; bases not matched to a gene: 4. Germline V lookup: CDR1 SQVTM, CDR2 ANQGSEA. This CDR3 region has 12 residues. The CDR3 region has the DNA TGCAGCGTGGGACAGCGGGACACTGAAGCTTTCTTT. Amino acids: CSVGQRDTEAFF.

This clone was observed a few times. The rearrangement uses TRBV6-5 and TRBJ1-6; TRBD1 is a possible D gene (5 bases). Germline assignment: CDR1 MNHEY and CDR2 SVGAGI. Trimming took 5 bases from V and 7 from J, leaving 15 bases between them. The CDR3 sequence is 15 residues long. CDR3 amino acids: CASSTQGFGNSPLHF. CDR3 coding DNA: TGTGCCAGCAGTACCCAGGGCTTCGGAAATTCACCCCTCCACTTT.

The gene calls are TRBV5-4 and TRBJ2-7, with 15 positions matching TRBD2. This CDR3 has 19 residues. Germline V gene lookup returns CDR1 SGHNT and CDR2 YYREEE (reference sequence). Germline trimming cut 3 bases from V and 1 base from J; bases unmatched to any gene: 11. The CDR3 protein is CASSSPEGLAGGRSYEQYF. The CDR3 coding sequence is TGTGCCAGCAGCTCGCCCGAGGGACTAGCGGGGGGCAGGTCCTACGAGCAGTACTTC.

This chain joins TRBV4-1 and TRBJ2-1; D possibly corresponds to TRBD2 (5 bases). From germline, CDR1 is MGHRA and CDR2 YSYEKL. V lost 2 bases and J lost 5, with 10 bases in between. This CDR3 is built from 14 residues. CDR3 sequence: CASSQITRNNEQFF. The CDR3 coding sequence is TGCGCCAGCAGCCAAATAACTAGAAACAATGAGCAGTTCTTC.

This chain joins TRBV24-1 and TRBJ1-2; D is undetermined. The CDR3 runs 13 residues. V was pared by 9 bases and J by 2 bases, with 12 bases between. CDR1 KGHDR and CDR2 SFDVKD come from the germline V gene. The CDR3 protein is CATSKPGNYGYTF. The DNA for the CDR3 is TGTGCCACCTCCAAGCCCGGGAACTATGGCTACACCTTC.

The V and J genes are TRBV10-3 and TRBJ1-2; tentative D call: TRBD1 (6 bases). Per the germline V gene, CDR1 is ENHRY and CDR2 is SYGVKD. The V and J ends lost 11 bases and 4 bases respectively, with 23 bases between them. The CDR3 spans 15 residues. The CDR3 here is CAAKRGGGLSYGYTF. CDR3 nucleotide sequence: TGTGCCGCAAAACGAGGGGGGGGCCTATCCTATGGCTACACCTTC.

V is TRBV6-5 and J is TRBJ2-7, with 11 bases aligning to TRBD1. The CDR3 spans 14 residues. V shed 5 bases and J 6 bases; nucleotides not matched to a gene: 6. CDR1 is MNHEY and CDR2 is SVGAGI in the germline V gene. CDR3 sequence (DNA): TGTGCCAGCAGTCCTTCCGGGACAGGGGGCGAGCAGTACTTC. As protein: CASSPSGTGGEQYF.

The chain links TRBV4-1 to TRBJ2-7; 11 bases align to TRBD1. From germline, CDR1 is MGHRA and CDR2 YSYEKL. V lost 4 bases to trimming and J lost 4 bases; unmatched junction nucleotides: 3. There are 14 residues in the CDR3. DNA of the CDR3: TGCGCCAGCAGCCGGGGGACAGGGGGGTACGAGCAGTACTTC. It translates to CASSRGTGGYEQYF.

V gene TRBV27 combines with J gene TRBJ1-4; TRBD1 is a possible D gene (5 bases). This CDR3 comprises 17 residues. Trimming removed 6 bases at V and 7 bases at J, with 24 bases between. Germline V gives CDR1 MNHEY, CDR2 SMNVEV (reference sequence). The CDR3 DNA reads TGTGCCAGCAGGGGGACTGGTAGCGGCGGGGGTCGTGAAAAACTGTTTTTT. Protein: CASRGTGSGGGREKLFF.

This chain connects TRBV6-5 to TRBJ2-7; D is possibly TRBD2 (6 bases). The V end lost 0 bases, the J end lost 0 bases, and 12 bases lay between the germline ends. From germline, CDR1 is MNHEY and CDR2 SVGAGI. The CDR3 loop spans 16 amino acids. Here the CDR3 DNA reads TGTGCCAGCAGTTACTCGAGGGCGGGAAGCTCCTACGAGCAGTACTTC. Translated, it gives CASSYSRAGSSYEQYF.

The genes are TRBV4-1 and TRBJ2-4; 12 bases are a match to TRBD1. Germline V lookup: CDR1 MGHRA, CDR2 YSYEKL. Trimming at V came to 2 bases and at J to 1 base, leaving 12 bases not matched to a gene. There are 20 residues in the CDR3. The CDR3 bases are TGCGCCAGCAGCCAATTTGTGGGACAGGGGGCATTATCGGCCAAAAACATTCAGTACTTC. Amino acids: CASSQFVGQGALSAKNIQYF.

CDR3: CASSQPGLAASGELFF. The CDR3 nucleotides are TGTGCCAGCAGCCAACCGGGACTAGCGGCTTCCGGGGAGCTGTTTTTT. The V call is TRBV6-2 or TRBV6-3, the J call TRBJ2-2; 11 bases are a match to TRBD2. The CDR3 is made up of 16 amino acids. The V gene end was trimmed by 6 bases and the J gene end by 6 bases; junction bases not matched to a gene: 9. Germline V gives CDR1 MNHEY, CDR2 SVGEGT.

The CDR3 loop is CASSLNPGQETQYF. The CDR3 coding sequence is TGTGCCAGCAGCTTAAACCCCGGCCAAGAGACCCAGTACTTC. This chain connects TRBV7-7 to TRBJ2-5; D remains unclear. Germline lookup yields CDR1 SSHAT and CDR2 FNYEAQ (reference sequence). Trimming pared 2 bases from V and 1 base from J, leaving 8 bases between. CDR3 length: 14 residues.

This rearrangement joins TRBV28 to TRBJ2-3, with D unclear. The CDR3 is 14 residues long. V was shortened by 3 bases and J by 4 bases, with 11 bases between the two germline ends. Germline CDR1 and CDR2: MDHEN and SYDVKM. The CDR3: CASSFEAVADTQYF. The CDR3 DNA sequence: TGTGCCAGCAGTTTTGAGGCGGTAGCAGATACGCAGTATTTT.

The chain has TRBV28 and TRBJ1-5; the D gene is possibly TRBD1 (5 bases). This CDR3 is built from 13 residues. Trimming took 8 bases from V and 1 from J, leaving 9 bases between them. Germline CDR1 and CDR2: MDHEN and SYDVKM. The CDR3 is CASRGTSNQPQHF. Here the CDR3 DNA reads TGTGCCAGCCGGGGGACGAGCAATCAGCCCCAGCATTTT.

The chain joins TRBV10-3 to TRBJ2-3; tentative D call: TRBD1 (5 bases). The germline V gene encodes CDR1 ENHRY and CDR2 SYGVKD. This CDR3 region has 14 residues. V was cut by 6 bases and J by 3 bases, with 13 bases left in between. This CDR3 is CAIRAQGFTDTQYF. The CDR3 nucleotides read TGTGCCATCAGGGCCCAGGGCTTTACAGATACGCAGTATTTT.

The table lists this clone with a few counts. V usage is TRBV28 and J usage is TRBJ1-5; TRBD1 is a possible D gene (6 bases). The CDR3 is made up of 15 amino acids. V shed 6 bases and J shed 6 bases, with 18 bases lying between them. Germline assignment: CDR1 MDHEN and CDR2 SYDVKM. The DNA of the CDR3 is TGTGCCAGCAGCCCCTCGAGGGGGTTCGGTCAGCCCCAGCATTTT. This encodes CASSPSRGFGQPQHF.

This clone was detected only a few times. This rearrangement joins TRBV7-3 to TRBJ2-7; the match to TRBD1 covers 10 bases. Trimming cost V 5 bases and J 4 bases; bases outside gene matches: 8. The CDR3 loop spans 15 amino acids. The germline V gene encodes CDR1 SGHTA and CDR2 FQGTGA. In DNA form, the CDR3 reads TGTGCCAGCAGCCCCTCCGGGACAGGGGCATACGAGCAGTACTTC. Its protein product is CASSPSGTGAYEQYF. The variable domain in full, with the rest retrieved from reference TRBV7-3 and TRBJ2-7, is GAGVSQTPSNKVTEKGKYVELRCDPISGHTALYWYRQSLGQGPEFLIYFQGTGAADDSGLPNDRFFAVRPEGSVSTLKIQRTERGDSAVYLCASSPSGTGAYEQYFGPGTRLTVT.

The chain links TRBV5-8 to TRBJ2-3, with D uncertain. Germline V gene sequence: CDR1 SGHTS, CDR2 YDEGEE. Trimming cost V 0 bases and J 4 bases, with 3 bases left between them. The CDR3 sequence is 12 residues long. The CDR3 region is CASSLAADTQYF. CDR3 nucleotides: TGTGCCAGCAGCTTGGCCGCAGATACGCAGTATTTT.